This is a list of T cell receptor beta chains from one sample in a study of T cell responses to AZD1222 COVID-19 vaccine. TCRdb keeps only in-frame clones here, not all; method: immunoSEQ multiplex PCR. The data hold around 150,000 clones, with over 75% observed a single time. The sequenced sample was peripheral blood, obtained 28 days after the second AZD1222 dose. The source of these receptors is an adult who received the AZD1222 COVID-19 vaccine. Both conserved end residues are part of each CDR3. A D gene is named only where the DNA matches it firmly. For some rows the clone size is stated as once, few or many, or as a class when expanded; others skip it.

>NA|TRBJ2-3|NA|TRBV5-1
CASSLAAGPQSDTQYF
TGCGCCAGCAGCTTGGCCGCTGGCCCGCAGTCAGATACGCAGTATTTT
>NA|TRBJ2-3|NA|TRBV5-1
CASSPGEGVNTDTQYF
TGCGCCAGCAGCCCCGGGGAGGGGGTCAACACAGATACGCAGTATTTT
>NA|TRBJ1-6|NA|TRBV4-3
CASSQGALSPLHF
TGCGCCAGCAGCCAGGGGGCACTTTCACCCCTCCACTTT
>NA|TRBJ2-1|TRBD1|TRBV25-1
CASSELAGGFNEQFF
TGTGCCAGCAGTGAATTGGCAGGGGGTTTCAATGAGCAGTTCTTC
>NA|TRBJ1-3|TRBD1|TRBV19
CASKRGTGNSGNTIYF
TGTGCCAGTAAGAGGGGGACAGGGAACTCTGGAAACACCATATATTTT
>NA|TRBJ2-7|NA|TRBV3-1/TRBV3-2
CASSQSGGGQYF
TGTGCCAGCAGCCAATCCGGGGGCGGGCAGTACTTC
>NA|TRBJ2-1|NA|TRBV2
CASEGNEQFF
TGTGCCAGCGAGGGAAATGAGCAGTTCTTC
>NA|TRBJ2-2|NA|TRBV6-5
CASSFGQGLNTGELFF
TGTGCCAGCAGTTTCGGCCAGGGTCTTAACACCGGGGAGCTGTTTTTT
>once|TRBJ2-3|TRBD2|TRBV27
CASSPSVRLAATDTQYF
TGTGCCAGCAGTCCCTCCGTCAGACTAGCAGCTACAGATACGCAGTATTTT
>NA|TRBJ1-5|TRBD1|TRBV7-9
CASSYGTGNQPQHF
TGTGCCAGCAGCTATGGGACAGGGAATCAGCCCCAGCATTTT
>NA|TRBJ1-5|TRBD1|TRBV5-6
CASSFRQGLQPQHF
TGTGCCAGCAGCTTTCGACAGGGTCTTCAGCCCCAGCATTTT
>NA|TRBJ2-1|NA|TRBV11-3
CASSPHGGTYNEQFF
TGTGCCAGCAGCCCCCATGGCGGAACCTACAATGAGCAGTTCTTC
>NA|TRBJ1-3|NA|TRBV6-5
CASSLGLGATIYF
TGTGCCAGCAGCCTCGGACTGGGGGCCACCATATATTTT
>NA|TRBJ2-2|NA|TRBV5-6
CASSFGTNTGELFF
TGTGCCAGCAGCTTTGGGACAAACACCGGGGAGCTGTTTTTT
>NA|TRBJ1-2|TRBD1|TRBV7-9
CASSSGTEEYGSGYTF
TGTGCCAGCAGCTCCGGGACAGAGGAGTACGGAAGTGGCTACACCTTC
>NA|TRBJ2-4|NA|TRBV6-5
CASIGGNIQYF
TGTGCCTCCATCGGAGGGAACATTCAGTACTTC
>NA|TRBJ1-4|NA|TRBV5-6
CASKVRGRIEKLFF
TGTGCCAGCAAAGTGAGGGGCCGGATTGAAAAACTGTTTTTT
>NA|TRBJ2-1|NA|TRBV6-2/TRBV6-3
CASSYYPIQDNEQFF
TGTGCCAGCAGTTACTACCCGATTCAGGACAATGAGCAGTTCTTC
>NA|TRBJ1-1|NA|TRBV9
CASSVQAGASSEAFF
TGTGCCAGCAGCGTACAGGCAGGGGCCTCGTCTGAAGCTTTCTTT
>NA|TRBJ1-1|NA|TRBV5-8
CASSFQIDRAFF
TGTGCCAGCAGCTTCCAGATCGATCGGGCTTTCTTT
>NA|TRBJ1-3|NA|TRBV7-2
CASSLYGSGGGNTIYF
TGTGCCAGCAGCTTATACGGGTCAGGTGGAGGAAACACCATATATTTT
>NA|TRBJ2-7|NA|TRBV6-5
CASRDTYEQYF
TGTGCCAGCAGAGACACATACGAGCAGTACTTC
>NA|TRBJ1-1|TRBD1|TRBV4-1
CASSLTGTGTEAFF
TGCGCCAGCAGCCTGACAGGGACGGGGACTGAAGCTTTCTTT
>NA|TRBJ1-3|NA|TRBV3-1/TRBV3-2
CASSQEWGNTIYF
TGTGCCAGCAGCCAAGAATGGGGAAACACCATATATTTT
>NA|TRBJ2-7|NA|TRBV30
CAWSRTAEQYF
TGTGCCTGGAGCCGAACGGCAGAACAGTACTTC
>NA|TRBJ1-3|NA|TRBV21-1
CASSNFTESGNTIYF
TGTGCCAGCAGCAATTTCACAGAATCTGGAAACACCATATATTTT
>NA|TRBJ1-1|NA|TRBV7-2
CASSLSGDTEAFF
TGTGCCAGCAGCTTATCAGGGGACACTGAAGCTTTCTTT
>NA|TRBJ1-2|NA|TRBV19
CASSMGHNYGYTF
TGTGCCAGTAGTATGGGACATAACTATGGCTACACCTTC
>few|TRBJ1-1|TRBD1|TRBV11-2
CASSSDRYTEAFF
TGTGCCAGCAGCTCGGACAGGTACACTGAAGCTTTCTTT
>NA|TRBJ1-2|NA|TRBV6-1
CASSEVRGVNYGYTF
TGTGCCAGCAGTGAAGTTAGGGGGGTTAACTATGGCTACACCTTC
>NA|TRBJ2-7|NA|TRBV5-6
CASSLPGEQYF
TGTGCCAGCAGCTTGCCCGGCGAGCAGTACTTC
>NA|TRBJ2-3|TRBD2|TRBV11-2
CASSFRGGVADTQYF
TGTGCCAGCAGCTTCCGGGGGGGCGTCGCAGATACGCAGTATTTT
>NA|TRBJ2-1|NA|TRBV20-1
CSASGGYNEQFF
TGCAGTGCTAGTGGTGGGTACAATGAGCAGTTCTTC
>NA|TRBJ2-2|NA|TRBV10-3
CAISEDLSYTGELFF
TGTGCCATCAGTGAGGACCTCAGTTACACCGGGGAGCTGTTTTTT
>NA|TRBJ1-1|NA|TRBV18
CASSRGGSDTEAFF
TGTGCCAGCTCACGGGGTGGATCAGACACTGAAGCTTTCTTT
>NA|TRBJ2-3|TRBD2|TRBV5-1
CASSLTSGGAGDTQYF
TGCGCCAGCAGCTTAACTAGCGGGGGGGCAGGTGATACGCAGTATTTT
>NA|TRBJ2-4|NA|TRBV29-1
CSVETAREAKNIQYF
TGCAGCGTTGAGACGGCCAGGGAAGCCAAAAACATTCAGTACTTC
>NA|TRBJ1-2|NA|TRBV9
CASSGASGNYGYTF
TGTGCCAGCAGCGGAGCCAGCGGTAACTATGGCTACACCTTC
>NA|TRBJ1-2|NA|TRBV6-6
CASSYDGRVSNYGYTF
TGTGCCAGCAGTTATGACGGCAGGGTTTCTAACTATGGCTACACCTTC
>NA|TRBJ1-5|NA|TRBV6-5
CASSYLGEGQPQHF
TGTGCCAGCAGTTACTTAGGGGAAGGCCAGCCCCAGCATTTT
>NA|TRBJ2-3|NA|TRBV18
CASSLGDTQYF
TGTGCCAGCTCACTAGGTGATACGCAGTATTTT
>few|TRBJ2-7|NA|TRBV7-7
CASSLGHRYEQYF
TGTGCTAGCAGCTTAGGGCACCGCTACGAGCAGTACTTC
>NA|TRBJ2-7|TRBD2|TRBV4-2
CASSPTTSGAYEQYF
TGTGCCAGCAGCCCCACAACTAGCGGGGCCTACGAGCAGTACTTC
>once|TRBJ2-2|TRBD1|TRBV7-6
CACRDRNTGELFF
TGTGCCTGCCGGGACAGGAACACCGGGGAGCTGTTTTTT
>few|TRBJ1-2|NA|TRBV18
CASSPTVGRETNYGYTF
TGTGCCAGCTCACCAACCGTCGGTAGGGAAACTAACTATGGCTACACCTTC